This paragraph reports one T cell receptor beta chain. Its antigen remains unidentified. These data are taken from a study of Ad26.COV2.S vaccination and SARS-CoV-2 variants. Points from the study as a whole: Placebo recipients showed lower spike-specific TCR breadth than vaccinees. Estimates derived from TCR breadth and depth analyses may have underestimated total T cell responses.

Germline V lookup: CDR1 SGHNT, CDR2 YENEEA. Trimming shortened V by 2 bases and J by 6 bases, and 10 bases separated the two germline ends. This CDR3 comprises 14 residues. Using immunoSEQ multiplex PCR, the repertoire was profiled, and TCRdb retains in-frame clones only, with some absent. The data show more than 150,000 clones, roughly 89% seen once. The sequence came from a human donor who had recovered from COVID-19. Sample: peripheral blood, taken after recovery from COVID-19. V is TRBV11-3 and J is TRBJ2-2, with no clear D. The CDR3 DNA reads as TGTGCCAGCAGCTTACTAGGGCAGTCCGGGGAGCTGTTTTTT. It is translated as CASSLLGQSGELFF.